This T cell receptor (beta chain) appears in the sequencing data of a study of blood T cell repertoires in COVID-19. Study-level information: Whether acute or convalescent, the COVID-19 samples came from the United States, Italy and Spain. In each case, the material was cDNA or gDNA derived from T cells, B-cell-depleted T cells, or PBMCs.

CDR3 length equals 16 residues. Trimming removed 4 bases from V and 0 bases from J, with 13 bases in between. Per the germline V gene, CDR1 is SGHDN and CDR2 is FVKESK. Authors' methods: Reference gene primer amplification gave estimated nucleated cell counts. This table comes from immunoSEQ multiplex PCR, and its TCRdb copy is limited to in-frame clones, with some not included. V, J and clone size are those of that table, while D and trimming were read from the DNA. The repertoire holds around 70,000 clones, with about 80% as singletons. This clonotype originated in a man aged 60-69 years with acute or convalescent COVID-19. The chain joins TRBV14 to TRBJ1-5, with D perhaps matching TRBD1 (6 bases). The sequenced sample consisted of peripheral blood. CDR3 coding DNA: TGTGCCAGCAGCCGAGCGGGACACGATAGCAATCAGCCCCAGCATTTT. This encodes CASSRAGHDSNQPQHF.